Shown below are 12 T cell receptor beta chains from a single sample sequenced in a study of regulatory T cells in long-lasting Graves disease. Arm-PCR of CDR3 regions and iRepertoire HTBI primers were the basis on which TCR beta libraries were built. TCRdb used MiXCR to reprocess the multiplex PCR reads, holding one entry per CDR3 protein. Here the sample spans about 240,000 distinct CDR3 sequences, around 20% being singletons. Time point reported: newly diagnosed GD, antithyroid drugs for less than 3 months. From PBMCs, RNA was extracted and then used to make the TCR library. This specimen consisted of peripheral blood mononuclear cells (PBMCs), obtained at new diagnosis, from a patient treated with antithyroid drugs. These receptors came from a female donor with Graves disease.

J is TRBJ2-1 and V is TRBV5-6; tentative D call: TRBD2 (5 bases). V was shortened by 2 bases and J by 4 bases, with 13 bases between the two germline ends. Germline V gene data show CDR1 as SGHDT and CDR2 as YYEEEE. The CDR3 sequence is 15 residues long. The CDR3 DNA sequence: TGTGCCAGCAGCTTAGCCGGGGTGGGGTACAATGAGCAGTTCTTC. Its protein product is CASSLAGVGYNEQFF.

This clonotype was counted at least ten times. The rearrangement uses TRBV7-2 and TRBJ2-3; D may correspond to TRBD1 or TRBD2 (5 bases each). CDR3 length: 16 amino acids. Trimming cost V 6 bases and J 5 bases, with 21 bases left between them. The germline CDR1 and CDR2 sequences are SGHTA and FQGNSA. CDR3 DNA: TGTGCCAGCAGTTACGAATCTGGGACCTCCCTAGATACGCAGTATTTT. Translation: CASSYESGTSLDTQYF.

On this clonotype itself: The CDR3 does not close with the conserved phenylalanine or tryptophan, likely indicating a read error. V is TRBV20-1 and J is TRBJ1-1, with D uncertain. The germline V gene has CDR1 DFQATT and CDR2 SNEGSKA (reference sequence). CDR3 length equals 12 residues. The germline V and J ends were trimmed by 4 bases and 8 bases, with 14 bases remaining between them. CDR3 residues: CSATQPAPEAFS. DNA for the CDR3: TGCAGTGCTACTCAGCCGGCGCCCGAAGCTTTCTCT.

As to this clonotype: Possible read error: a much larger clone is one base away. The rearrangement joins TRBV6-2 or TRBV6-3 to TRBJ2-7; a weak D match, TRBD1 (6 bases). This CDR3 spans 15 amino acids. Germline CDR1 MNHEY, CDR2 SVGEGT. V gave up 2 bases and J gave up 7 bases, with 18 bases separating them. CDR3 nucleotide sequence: TGTGCCAGCAGTTACGGGGGCGTGGGCACCTCGGAGCAGTACTTC. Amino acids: CASSYGGVGTSEQYF.

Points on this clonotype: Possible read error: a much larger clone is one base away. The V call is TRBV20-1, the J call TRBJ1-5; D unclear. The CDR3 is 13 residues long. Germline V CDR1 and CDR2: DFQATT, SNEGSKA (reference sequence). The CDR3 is CSANPYSSQPQHF. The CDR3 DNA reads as TGCAGTGCTAACCCATATAGCAGTCAGCCCCAGCATTTT.

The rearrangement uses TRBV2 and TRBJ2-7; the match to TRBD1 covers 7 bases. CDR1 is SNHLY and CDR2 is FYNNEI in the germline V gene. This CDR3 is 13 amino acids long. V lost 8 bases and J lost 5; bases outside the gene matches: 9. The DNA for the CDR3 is TGTGCCAGCGCCGGGACAGCAGACCACGAGCAGTACTTC. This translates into CASAGTADHEQYF.

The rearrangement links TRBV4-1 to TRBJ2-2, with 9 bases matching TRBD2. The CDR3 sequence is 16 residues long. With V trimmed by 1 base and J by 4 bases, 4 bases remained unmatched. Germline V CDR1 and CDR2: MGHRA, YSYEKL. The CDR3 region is CASSQGGRGGTGELFF. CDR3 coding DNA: TGCGCCAGCAGCCAAGGCGGGAGGGGCGGCACCGGGGAGCTGTTTTTT.

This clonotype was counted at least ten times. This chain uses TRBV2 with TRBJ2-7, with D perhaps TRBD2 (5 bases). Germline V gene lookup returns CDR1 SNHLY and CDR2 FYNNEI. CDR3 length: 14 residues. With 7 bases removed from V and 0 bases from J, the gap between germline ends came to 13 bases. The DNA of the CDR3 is TGTGCCAGCACTCCTTCGGCGGGCTCCTACGAGCAGTACTTC. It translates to CASTPSAGSYEQYF. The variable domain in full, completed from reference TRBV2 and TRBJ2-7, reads EPEVTQTPSHQVTQMGQEVILRCVPISNHLYFYWYRQILGQKVEFLVSFYNNEISEKSEIFDDQFSVERPDGSNFTLKIRSTKLEDSAMYFCASTPSAGSYEQYFGPGTRLTVT.

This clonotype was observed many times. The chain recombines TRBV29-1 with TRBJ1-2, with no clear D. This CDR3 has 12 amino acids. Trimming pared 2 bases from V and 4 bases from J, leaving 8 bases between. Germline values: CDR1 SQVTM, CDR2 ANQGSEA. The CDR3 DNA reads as TGCAGCGTTGAACAGGTTCTCTATGGCTACACCTTC. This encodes CSVEQVLYGYTF.

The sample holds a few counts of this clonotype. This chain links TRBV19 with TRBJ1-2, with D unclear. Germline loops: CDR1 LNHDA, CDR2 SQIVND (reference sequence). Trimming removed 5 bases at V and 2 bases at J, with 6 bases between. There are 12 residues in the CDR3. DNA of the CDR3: TGTGCCAGTAGTGACAAGAACTATGGCTACACCTTC. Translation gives CASSDKNYGYTF.

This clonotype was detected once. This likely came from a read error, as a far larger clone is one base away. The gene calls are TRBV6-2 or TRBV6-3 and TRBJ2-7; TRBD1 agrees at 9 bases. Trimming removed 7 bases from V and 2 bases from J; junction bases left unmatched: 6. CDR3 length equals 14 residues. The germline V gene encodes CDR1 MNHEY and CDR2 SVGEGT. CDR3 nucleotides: TGTGCCAGCAACCCGGGACAGGGCCCCTACGAGCAGTACTTC. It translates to CASNPGQGPYEQYF.

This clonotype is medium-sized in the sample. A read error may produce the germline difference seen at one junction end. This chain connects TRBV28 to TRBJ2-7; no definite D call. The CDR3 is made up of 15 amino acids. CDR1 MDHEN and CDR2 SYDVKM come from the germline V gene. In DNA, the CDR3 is TGTGCCAGCAGTTTCCGCCGTCTCCCAAAAGCCGTCTATCACTTC. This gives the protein CASSFRRLPKAVYHF. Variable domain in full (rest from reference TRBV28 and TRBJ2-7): DVKVTQSSRYLVKRTGEKVFLECVQDMDHENMFWYRQDPGLGLRLIYFSYDVKMKEKGDIPEGYSVSREKKERFSLILESASTNQTSMYLCASSFRRLPKAVYHFGPGTRLTVT.